A single TCR beta chain is shown here with its context. Its antigen is as yet unknown. The source of the sample is a study of cytomegalovirus exposure and HLA in healthy donors. Study observations and caveats: For most TCR beta V segments, an earlier analysis put the productive rate at about 87% or about 30% of the time.

PCR was performed using 60 Vbeta and 13 Jbeta primers. Generated by immunoSEQ multiplex PCR, the TCRdb table keeps only in-frame clones and is missing some. The table has 100,000 to 150,000 clones, 66% seen once; the top ten hold 1.5% to 1.9%. The material sequenced was PBMCs. The origin of this receptor is a man aged 18-30 years in good health and CMV-seronegative.

CDR3 sequence reads: CASSPDRKDEQYF. DNA of the CDR3: TGTGCCAGCAGTCCGGACAGAAAGGACGAGCAGTACTTC. The V gene is TRBV6-5, the J gene TRBJ2-7; the D gene is possibly TRBD1 (6 bases). The germline V gene has CDR1 MNHEY and CDR2 SVGAGI. V was cut by 5 bases and J by 5 bases, with 13 bases left in between. The CDR3 extends over 13 amino acids.